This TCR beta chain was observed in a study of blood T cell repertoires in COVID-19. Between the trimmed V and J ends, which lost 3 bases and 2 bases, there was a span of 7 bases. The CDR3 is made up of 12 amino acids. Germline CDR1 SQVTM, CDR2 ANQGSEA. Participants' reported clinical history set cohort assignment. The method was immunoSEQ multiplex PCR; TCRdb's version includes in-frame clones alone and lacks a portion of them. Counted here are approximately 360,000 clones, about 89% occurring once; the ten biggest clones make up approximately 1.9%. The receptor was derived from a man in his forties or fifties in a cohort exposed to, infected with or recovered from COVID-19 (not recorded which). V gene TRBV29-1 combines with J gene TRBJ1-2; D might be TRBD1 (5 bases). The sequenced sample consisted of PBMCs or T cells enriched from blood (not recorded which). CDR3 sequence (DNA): TGCAGCGTTGAGGCAGGGAACTATGGCTACACCTTC. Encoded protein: CSVEAGNYGYTF.